These 8 T cell receptor beta chains came from one sample sequenced in a study of T-cell memory formation after mild COVID-19. TCRdb itself ran the 5' RACE reads through MiXCR, one entry per CDR3 protein. Among under 85,000 distinct CDR3 sequences listed, approximately 14% were seen once. The specimen was PBMCs or a T cell subset sorted from them (not recorded which). Receptors originate from an adult woman who had mild COVID-19 (a few samples of this study predate the infection). Cell type and time point are not known.

This sequence joins TRBV7-2 and TRBJ2-7, with no clear D. The germline gives CDR1 SGHTA, CDR2 FQGNSA. V was trimmed by 1 base and J by 2 bases, leaving 9 bases between them. The CDR3 extends over 14 amino acids. The CDR3 DNA reads as TGTGCCAGCAGCTTAGTCTTTGAGGCCTACGAGCAGTACTTC. Amino acid sequence: CASSLVFEAYEQYF. Drawing the rest from reference TRBV7-2 and TRBJ2-7, the complete variable domain is GAGVSQSPSNKVTEKGKDVELRCDPISGHTALYWYRQSLGQGLEFLIYFQGNSAPDKSGLPSDRFSAERTGGSVSTLTIQRTQQEDSAVYLCASSLVFEAYEQYFGPGTRLTVT.

This clonotype was seen only a few times. The J gene is TRBJ2-1, the V gene TRBV12-3 or TRBV12-4, with 12 bases that match TRBD2. CDR3 size: 16 residues. The V gene end was trimmed by 6 bases and the J gene end by 8 bases; junction bases not matched to a gene: 11. CDR3 DNA sequence: TGTGCCAGCAGCCCCGTAGGTCTAGCGGGAGGGGATGAGCAGTTCTTC. Translating gives CASSPVGLAGGDEQFF.

The chain combines TRBV9 with TRBJ2-1, with a weak D call TRBD2 (5 bases). Deletions cut 0 bases from V and 7 bases from J, with 14 bases between. The CDR3 consists of 15 residues. Germline lookup yields CDR1 SGDLS and CDR2 YYNGEE. The CDR3 DNA is TGTGCCAGCAGCGTAGACGTGGGAGAAGTAAATGAGCAGTTCTTC. It specifies CASSVDVGEVNEQFF. Combining the CDR3 with reference TRBV9 and TRBJ2-1 gives the whole variable domain DSGVTQTPKHLITATGQRVTLRCSPRSGDLSVYWYQQSLDQGLQFLIQYYNGEERAKGNILERFSAQQFPDLHSELNLSSLELGDSALYFCASSVDVGEVNEQFFGPGTRLTVL.

About this clonotype itself: This may stem from a read error, because a much larger clone lies one nucleotide away. CDR3 bases: TGCGACAGCAGCTTGGATGCAGCGGGGGCCCACGACCCAGAGACCCAGTACTTC. Protein: CDSSLDAAGAHDPETQYF. V gene TRBV5-1 combines with J gene TRBJ2-5; 8 bases are a match to TRBD2. The CDR3 extends over 18 amino acids. Germline loops: CDR1 SGHRS, CDR2 YFSETQ.

This chain connects TRBV7-6 to TRBJ2-1; 9 bases line up with TRBD1. The CDR3 is 15 amino acids. V trimming: 5 bases; J trimming: 5 bases; junction bases outside the gene matches: 7. CDR1 is SGHVS and CDR2 is FNYEAQ in the germline V gene. The CDR3 here is CASSLQDRGNNEQFF. The CDR3 nucleotides read TGTGCCAGCAGCCTACAGGACAGGGGTAACAATGAGCAGTTCTTC.

The V gene is TRBV5-6, the J gene TRBJ2-5; perhaps TRBD2 as D (5 bases). The germline V gene encodes CDR1 SGHDT and CDR2 YYEEEE. The CDR3 consists of 12 residues. V lost 1 base and J lost 9, with 10 bases in between. CDR3 amino acids: CASSLTNGAQYF. In DNA, the CDR3 is TGTGCCAGCAGCTTGACCAACGGGGCCCAGTACTTC.

This clonotype has a handful of counts. CDR3 nucleotide sequence: TGTGCCAGCACCTCGGGAGGGCGGGCCGGTTACGAGCAGTACTTC. This gives the protein CASTSGGRAGYEQYF. The V and J genes are TRBV6-5 and TRBJ2-7, with 8 bases lining up with TRBD2. The CDR3 has 15 amino acids. V dropped 7 bases and J dropped 4; count of bases not matched to a gene: 12. From germline, CDR1 is MNHEY and CDR2 SVGAGI.

J is TRBJ1-5 and V is TRBV9, with D perhaps TRBD1 (5 bases). CDR1 is SGDLS and CDR2 is YYNGEE in the germline V gene. The CDR3 runs 14 residues. V shed 0 bases and J shed 7 bases, with 11 bases lying between them. The DNA of the CDR3 is TGTGCCAGCAGCGTAGGAGGGGATGGCCAGCCCCAGCATTTT. It encodes CASSVGGDGQPQHF.